This TCR beta chain was identified during a study of OX40 agonist ivuxolimab in advanced cancers. General study findings and limits: Among some nonresponders, normalized T-cell clonal expansion was also low. The study observed clonal expansion of CD4+ and CD8+ blood T cells by week 6 at 0.1 to 3.0 mg/kg.

The assay was immunoSEQ multiplex PCR, and TCRdb's table has in-frame clones only and misses some. The sample includes about 98,000 clones, roughly 87% of them seen just once. Germline CDR1 is SGHNT and CDR2 is YENEEA. V was shortened by 5 bases and J by 10 bases, with 15 bases between the two germline ends. There are 13 residues in the CDR3. This clone was picked up one time. Its antigen is not identified. The sequence derives from an adult with an advanced solid tumor such as melanoma, head and neck, liver or kidney cancer. The chain employs TRBV11-3 and TRBJ2-1; D possibly matches TRBD1 or TRBD2 (5 bases each). Sequencing was performed on CD4+ or CD8+ T cells sorted from blood, taken in a trial of the OX40 agonist ivuxolimab. As DNA, the CDR3 is TGTGCCAGCAGCCGACCCGGGGCGAGCGAGCAGTTCTTC. Translating gives CASSRPGASEQFF.